Below, 22 T cell receptor beta chains from the same sample are listed, as sequenced in a study of blood T cell repertoires in COVID-19. Method: immunoSEQ multiplex PCR; TCRdb's copy keeps in-frame clones and lacks some. This sample yields about 56,000 clones, of which roughly 86% are seen a single time; roughly 8.7% belongs to the top ten. Sequencing was performed on peripheral blood. All receptors come from an elderly woman with acute or convalescent COVID-19.

The rearrangement uses TRBV11-2 and TRBJ2-2; 8 positions agree with TRBD2. In germline, CDR1 is SGHAT, CDR2 FQNNGV. V gave up 6 bases and J gave up 6 bases; unmatched junction bases: 9. This CDR3 region has 15 residues. The CDR3 reads CASRAGTRGAGELFF. The CDR3 bases are TGTGCCAGCAGAGCCGGGACTAGAGGGGCCGGGGAGCTGTTTTTT.

This sequence joins TRBV5-4 and TRBJ2-3; 7 positions match TRBD2. V lost 4 bases to trimming and J lost 1 base; unmatched junction nucleotides: 12. In germline, CDR1 is SGHNT, CDR2 YYREEE (reference sequence). The CDR3 is 17 residues long. As DNA, the CDR3 is TGTGCCAGCAGCCCAACGTTTGGCAGCGGGGGCACAGATACGCAGTATTTT. It yields the protein CASSPTFGSGGTDTQYF.

This clone was observed a handful of times. The genes are TRBV6-2 or TRBV6-3 and TRBJ1-2; weak D call: TRBD1 (5 bases). V was clipped by 4 bases and J by 5 bases, with 8 bases between them. CDR1 is MNHEY and CDR2 is SVGEGT in the germline V gene. This CDR3 is 12 amino acids long. The CDR3 coding sequence is TGTGCCAGCAGTTTCGACAGTTATGGCTACACCTTC. It yields the protein CASSFDSYGYTF.

The chain combines TRBV30 with TRBJ2-7; D may be TRBD1 (6 bases). V lost 4 bases to trimming and J lost 5 bases, with 18 bases between them. Per the germline V gene, CDR1 is GTSNPN and CDR2 is SVGIG (reference sequence). CDR3 size: 14 residues. The CDR3 loop reads CAWTPRGRYDEQYF. CDR3 nucleotides: TGTGCCTGGACTCCCAGGGGTCGGTACGACGAGCAGTACTTC.

The rearrangement links TRBV20-1 to TRBJ1-2; D ambiguous. Per the germline V gene, CDR1 is DFQATT and CDR2 is SNEGSKA (reference sequence). The CDR3 has 11 residues. V lost 3 bases and J lost 6, with 8 bases in between. The CDR3 region is CSASAGNGYTF. CDR3 nucleotides: TGCAGTGCTAGCGCAGGAAATGGCTACACCTTC.

This rearrangement joins TRBV25-1 to TRBJ1-4, with 10 bases aligning to TRBD1. The CDR3 is 15 amino acids. V shed 4 bases, J shed 5 bases, and the junction held 4 bases outside the gene matches. CDR1 MGHDK and CDR2 SYGVNS come from the germline V gene. Here the CDR3 DNA reads TGTGCCAGCAGTGGAGCGGGACAGGGGAATGAAAAACTGTTTTTT. As protein: CASSGAGQGNEKLFF.

Worth noting for this clone: One junction end does not reproduce the germline sequence, and a read error may be involved. The rearrangement joins TRBV2 to TRBJ1-3; D is undetermined. There are 15 residues in the CDR3. The germline CDR1 and CDR2 sequences are SNHLY and FYNNEI. The CDR3 nucleotides are TGTGCCAGCACTGAAGGAGTGATCTCTGGAAACACCATATATTTT. This codes for CASTEGVISGNTIYF.

The chain has TRBV14 and TRBJ2-7; D possibly corresponds to TRBD1 (6 bases). The CDR3 is 15 residues long. Germline V lookup: CDR1 SGHDN, CDR2 FVKESK. Trimming cost V 0 bases and J 2 bases, with 11 bases left between them. CDR3 amino acids: CASSQDTGLAYEQYF. CDR3 bases: TGTGCCAGCAGCCAAGACACAGGGCTGGCCTACGAGCAGTACTTC.

This rearrangement joins TRBV29-1 to TRBJ2-1, with TRBD1 matching 8 bases. CDR1 is SQVTM and CDR2 is ANQGSEA in the germline V gene. This CDR3 is built from 13 residues. J was trimmed by 8 bases and V by 4 bases; bases with no gene match: 7. CDR3 bases: TGCAGCGTTGGGACAGGGTCTACACATGAGCAGTTCTTC. Protein sequence: CSVGTGSTHEQFF.

The gene calls are TRBV19 and TRBJ1-2, with TRBD1 matching 8 bases. The CDR3 is 15 amino acids. Germline values: CDR1 LNHDA, CDR2 SQIVND (reference sequence). With V trimmed by 5 bases and J by 8 bases, 13 bases remained unmatched. The CDR3 bases are TGTGCCAGTAGTCCGGGACAGGCCTCTCACTTGGGCTACACCTTC. Translating it yields CASSPGQASHLGYTF.

The chain carries TRBV10-1 and TRBJ1-3; 7 positions agree with TRBD1. Trimming cost V 3 bases and J 5 bases; bases outside gene matches: 7. The CDR3 has 15 amino acids. Germline lookup yields CDR1 WNHNN and CDR2 SYGVQD (reference sequence). The CDR3 spells CASSDLGQDRNTIYF. The CDR3 nucleotides read TGCGCCAGCAGTGACCTCGGACAGGACCGAAACACCATATATTTT.

The chain has TRBV2 and TRBJ2-2; the D is unclear. Germline V gives CDR1 SNHLY, CDR2 FYNNEI. Trimming pared 6 bases from V and 5 bases from J, leaving 16 bases between. CDR3 length: 15 amino acids. In DNA, the CDR3 is TGTGCCAGCAGCGCACAGTGGTTTGGGACCGGGGAGCTGTTTTTT. Translation: CASSAQWFGTGELFF.

This clone was seen once. The rearrangement joins TRBV6-4 to TRBJ2-1, with TRBD2 identical over 10 bases. The junction had 8 bases not matched to a gene; V was cut back by 5 bases and J by 7 bases. CDR1 and CDR2 (germline): MRHNA, SNTAGT. The CDR3 is 15 amino acids. CDR3 nucleotide sequence: TGTGCCAGCAGTACTAGCGGGGCGAGGGCTAATGAGCAGTTCTTC. Translating it yields CASSTSGARANEQFF.

The V gene is TRBV15, the J gene TRBJ2-4; 9 bases align to TRBD2. Germline V gene lookup returns CDR1 LNHNV and CDR2 YYDKDF (reference sequence). CDR3 length equals 17 residues. V was pared by 0 bases and J by 4 bases, with 7 bases of the junction left unmatched. The DNA for the CDR3 is TGTGCCACCAGCAGAGATAGCGGCGGGAGGGGTAAAAACATTCAGTACTTC. Its protein is CATSRDSGGRGKNIQYF.

The rearrangement uses TRBV6-5 and TRBJ2-1; possible D gene TRBD1, 5 bases. The CDR3 is 12 amino acids. Between the trimmed V and J ends, which lost 11 bases and 4 bases, there was a span of 12 bases. The V gene's germline CDR1 is MNHEY and CDR2 SVGAGI. The DNA of the CDR3 is TGTGCCCGCCTGGACACATACAATGAGCAGTTCTTC. The encoded protein is CARLDTYNEQFF.

The rearrangement links TRBV14 to TRBJ1-5; D remains unclear. V lost 7 bases to trimming and J lost 5 bases, with 12 bases between them. The germline V gene encodes CDR1 SGHDN and CDR2 FVKESK. The CDR3 is made up of 13 amino acids. CDR3 sequence: CASMYGLDQPQHF. CDR3 in DNA: TGTGCCAGCATGTATGGGCTCGATCAGCCCCAGCATTTT.

The J gene is TRBJ1-3, the V gene TRBV13; 12 bases match TRBD1. J gave up 3 bases and V 2 bases, and 8 bases lay outside the gene matches. The CDR3 totals 18 residues. The germline V gene encodes CDR1 PRHDT and CDR2 FYEKMQ (reference sequence). The CDR3 DNA reads TGTGCCAGCAGCTTAAGGGGGACAGGGGGCGCCGATGGAAACACCATATATTTT. Protein: CASSLRGTGGADGNTIYF.

The V call is TRBV5-1, the J call TRBJ1-2, with 9 nucleotides matching TRBD1. The trim removed 4 bases at V and 5 bases at J, leaving 6 bases unmatched. CDR3 length equals 14 residues. Germline CDR1 and CDR2: SGHRS and YFSETQ. CDR3 loop: CASSPTGGGYGYTF. In nucleotides, the CDR3 is TGCGCCAGCAGCCCCACAGGGGGCGGGTATGGCTACACCTTC.

This chain uses TRBV19 with TRBJ1-1, with D tentatively TRBD1 (5 bases). The CDR3 loop spans 15 amino acids. CDR1 LNHDA and CDR2 SQIVND come from the germline V gene (reference sequence). The V end lost 5 bases, the J end lost 5 bases, and 18 bases lay between the germline ends. CDR3 sequence reads: CASSPPTWGGTEAFF. In nucleotides, the CDR3 is TGTGCCAGTAGTCCACCAACCTGGGGGGGTACTGAAGCTTTCTTT.

The V call is TRBV7-2, the J call TRBJ1-6; TRBD1 aligns across 9 bases. Trimming removed 3 bases from V and 4 bases from J; junction bases left unmatched: 1. Germline V gives CDR1 SGHTA, CDR2 FQGNSA. The CDR3 consists of 15 residues. The CDR3 protein is CASSLGQGYNSPLHF. The CDR3 coding sequence is TGTGCCAGCAGCTTGGGACAGGGATATAATTCACCCCTCCACTTT. Full variable domain (rest looked up from reference TRBV7-2 and TRBJ1-6): GAGVSQSPSNKVTEKGKDVELRCDPISGHTALYWYRQSLGQGLEFLIYFQGNSAPDKSGLPSDRFSAERTGGSVSTLTIQRTQQEDSAVYLCASSLGQGYNSPLHFGNGTRLTVT.

A note on this clone: One end of the junction does not line up with germline, which may come from a read error. The V call is TRBV6-5, the J call TRBJ1-2; no definite D call. Looked up from germline, CDR1 is MNHEY and CDR2 is SVGAGI. The CDR3 spans 12 residues. The CDR3: CASSDSRYGYTF. CDR3 sequence (DNA): TGTGCCAGCAGTGACTCGCGATATGGCTACACCTTC.

The CDR3 spells CATSDRGTSHWNEQFF. The CDR3 coding sequence is TGTGCCACCAGTGATAGAGGGACTAGCCATTGGAATGAGCAGTTCTTC. The chain links TRBV24-1 to TRBJ2-1; TRBD2 matches at 9 bases. Germline loops: CDR1 KGHDR, CDR2 SFDVKD. V shed 3 bases, J shed 7 bases, and the junction held 9 bases outside the gene matches. CDR3 length: 16 amino acids.